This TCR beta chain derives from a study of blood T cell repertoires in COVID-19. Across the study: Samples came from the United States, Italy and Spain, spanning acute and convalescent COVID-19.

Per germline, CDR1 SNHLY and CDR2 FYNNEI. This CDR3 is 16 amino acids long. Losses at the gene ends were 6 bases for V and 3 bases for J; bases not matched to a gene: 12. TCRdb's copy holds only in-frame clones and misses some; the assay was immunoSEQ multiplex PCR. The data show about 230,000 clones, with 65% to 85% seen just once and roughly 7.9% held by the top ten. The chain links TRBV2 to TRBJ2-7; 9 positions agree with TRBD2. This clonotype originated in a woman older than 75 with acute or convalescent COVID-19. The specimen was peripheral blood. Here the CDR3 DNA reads TGTGCCAGCAGGGGGGGAAGCCTAGCGGGATTCTACGAGCAGTACTTC. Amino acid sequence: CASRGGSLAGFYEQYF.